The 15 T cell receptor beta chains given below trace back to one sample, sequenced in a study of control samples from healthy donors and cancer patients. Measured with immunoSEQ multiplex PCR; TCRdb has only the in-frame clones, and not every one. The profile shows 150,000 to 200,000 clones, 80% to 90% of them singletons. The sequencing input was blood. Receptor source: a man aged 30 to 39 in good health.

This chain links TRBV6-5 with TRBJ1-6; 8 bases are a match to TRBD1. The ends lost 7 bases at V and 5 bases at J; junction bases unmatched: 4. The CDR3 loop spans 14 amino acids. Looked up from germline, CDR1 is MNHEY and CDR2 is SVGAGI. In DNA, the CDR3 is TGTGCCAGCATCTGGGACAGGAATAATTCACCCCTCCACTTT. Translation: CASIWDRNNSPLHF.

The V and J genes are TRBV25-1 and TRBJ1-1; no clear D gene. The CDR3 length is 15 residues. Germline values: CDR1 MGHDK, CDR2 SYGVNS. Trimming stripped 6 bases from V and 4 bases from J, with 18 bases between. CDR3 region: CASSFNNRDGTEAFF. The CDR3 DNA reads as TGTGCCAGCAGCTTTAATAACAGAGACGGCACTGAAGCTTTCTTT.

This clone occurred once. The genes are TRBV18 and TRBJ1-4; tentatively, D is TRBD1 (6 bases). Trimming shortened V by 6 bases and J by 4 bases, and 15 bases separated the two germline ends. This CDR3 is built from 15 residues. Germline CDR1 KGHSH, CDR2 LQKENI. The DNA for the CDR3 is TGTGCCAGCTCGCCTGCACAGGGAGTTAATGAAAAACTGTTTTTT. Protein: CASSPAQGVNEKLFF.

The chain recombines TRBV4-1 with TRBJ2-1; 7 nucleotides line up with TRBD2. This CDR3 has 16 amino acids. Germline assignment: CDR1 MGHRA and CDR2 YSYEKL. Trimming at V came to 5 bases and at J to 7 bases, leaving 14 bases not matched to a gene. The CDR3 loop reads CASSGAGGGPGNEQFF. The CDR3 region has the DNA TGCGCCAGCAGCGGAGCCGGGGGAGGGCCGGGAAATGAGCAGTTCTTC.

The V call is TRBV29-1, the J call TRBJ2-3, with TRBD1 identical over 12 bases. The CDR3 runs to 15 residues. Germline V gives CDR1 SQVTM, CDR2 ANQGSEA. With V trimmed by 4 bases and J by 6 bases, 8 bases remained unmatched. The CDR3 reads CSVAGDRGRGDTQYF. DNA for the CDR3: TGCAGCGTTGCCGGGGACAGGGGGCGTGGGGATACGCAGTATTTT.

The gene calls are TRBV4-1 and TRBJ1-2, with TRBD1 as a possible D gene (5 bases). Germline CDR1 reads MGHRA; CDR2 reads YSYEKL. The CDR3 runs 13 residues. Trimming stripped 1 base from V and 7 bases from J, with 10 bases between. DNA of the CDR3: TGCGCCAGCAGCCAAGGGGGCTACAGTGGCTACACCTTC. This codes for CASSQGGYSGYTF.

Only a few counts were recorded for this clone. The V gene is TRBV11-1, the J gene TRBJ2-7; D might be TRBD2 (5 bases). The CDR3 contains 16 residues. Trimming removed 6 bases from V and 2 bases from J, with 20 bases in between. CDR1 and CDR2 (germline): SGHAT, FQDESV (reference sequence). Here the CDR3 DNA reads TGTGCCAGCAGTTTACCCGAGGGTCTAGGAACCTACGAGCAGTACTTC. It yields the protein CASSLPEGLGTYEQYF.

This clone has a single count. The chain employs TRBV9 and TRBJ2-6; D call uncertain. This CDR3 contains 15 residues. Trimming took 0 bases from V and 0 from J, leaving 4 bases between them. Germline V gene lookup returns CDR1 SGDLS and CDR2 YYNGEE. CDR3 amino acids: CASSVVHSGANVLTF. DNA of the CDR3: TGTGCCAGCAGCGTAGTACACTCTGGGGCCAACGTCCTGACTTTC.

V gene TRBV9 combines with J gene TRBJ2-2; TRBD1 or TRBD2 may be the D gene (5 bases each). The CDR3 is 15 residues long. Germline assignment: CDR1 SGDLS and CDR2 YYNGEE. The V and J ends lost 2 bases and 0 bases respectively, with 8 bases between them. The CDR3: CASSVRGPNTGELFF. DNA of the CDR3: TGTGCCAGCAGCGTGAGGGGACCGAACACCGGGGAGCTGTTTTTT.

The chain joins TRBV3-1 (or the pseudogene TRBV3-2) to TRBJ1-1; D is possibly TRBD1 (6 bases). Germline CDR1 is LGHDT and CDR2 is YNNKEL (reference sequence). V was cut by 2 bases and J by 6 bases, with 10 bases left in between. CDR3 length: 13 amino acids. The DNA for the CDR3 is TGTGCCAGCAGCCAAACTCGGACAGCTGAAGCTTTCTTT. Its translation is CASSQTRTAEAFF.

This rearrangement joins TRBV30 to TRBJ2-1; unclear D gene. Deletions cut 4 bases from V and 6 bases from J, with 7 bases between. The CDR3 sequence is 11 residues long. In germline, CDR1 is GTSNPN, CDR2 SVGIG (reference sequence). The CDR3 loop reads CAWTAVNEQFF. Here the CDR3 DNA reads TGTGCCTGGACGGCCGTCAATGAGCAGTTCTTC.

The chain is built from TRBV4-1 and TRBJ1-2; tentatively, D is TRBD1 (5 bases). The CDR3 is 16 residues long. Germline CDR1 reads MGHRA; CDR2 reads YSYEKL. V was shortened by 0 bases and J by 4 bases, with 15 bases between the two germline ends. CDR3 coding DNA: TGCGCCAGCAGCCAAGATTGGTCTCGCAGGGCCTATGGCTACACCTTC. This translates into CASSQDWSRRAYGYTF.

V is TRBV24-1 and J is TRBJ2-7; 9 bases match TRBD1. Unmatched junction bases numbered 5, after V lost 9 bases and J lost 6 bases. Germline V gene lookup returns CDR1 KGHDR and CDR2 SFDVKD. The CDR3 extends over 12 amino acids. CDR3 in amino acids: CATPGQGSEQYF. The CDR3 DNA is TGTGCCACCCCGGGACAGGGATCCGAGCAGTACTTC.

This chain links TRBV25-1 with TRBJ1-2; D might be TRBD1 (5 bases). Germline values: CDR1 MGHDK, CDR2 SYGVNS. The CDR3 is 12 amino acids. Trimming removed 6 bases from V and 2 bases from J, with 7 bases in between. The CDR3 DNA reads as TGTGCCAGCAGGGAGGGGAACTATGGCTACACCTTC. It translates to CASREGNYGYTF.

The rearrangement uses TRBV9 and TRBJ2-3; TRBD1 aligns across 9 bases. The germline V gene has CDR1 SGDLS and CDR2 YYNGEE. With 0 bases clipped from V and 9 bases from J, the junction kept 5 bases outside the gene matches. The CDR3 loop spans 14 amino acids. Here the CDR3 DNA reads TGTGCCAGCAGCGTAGAGGGACAGGGTCAGACGCAGTATTTT. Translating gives CASSVEGQGQTQYF.